A selection of T cell receptor beta chains follows, all from one sample in a study of control samples from healthy donors and cancer patients. Libraries were prepared by immunoSEQ multiplex PCR; TCRdb keeps only in-frame clonotypes and omits some of them. The sample includes 75,000 to 90,000 clones, roughly nine tenths of them seen just once. Sequenced input: PBMCs. The receptors were gathered from a woman in her 50s with colorectal cancer. Both conserved end residues are part of each CDR3. The order of the fields is D gene, clone size, J gene, V gene, CDR3 DNA, CDR3 protein. A D gene is named only where the DNA matches it firmly. Size is stated for part of the rows, as once, few or many counts, or as a class when the clone is expanded.

TRBD1 | once | TRBJ1-2 | TRBV5-1 | TGCGCCAGCAGCTTCCAAGGGACAGGGAACTATGGCTACACCTTC | CASSFQGTGNYGYTF
NA | NA | TRBJ1-6 | TRBV6-5 | TGTGCCAGCAGTTACTCTGCAGGGCTTAATTCACCCCTCCACTTT | CASSYSAGLNSPLHF
TRBD1 | NA | TRBJ2-3 | TRBV5-8 | TGTGCCAGCAGCTTTAACAGGGGGACAGATACGCAGTATTTT | CASSFNRGTDTQYF
NA | NA | TRBJ2-3 | TRBV4-2 | TGTGCCAGCAGCCAGACTAGTAGGGCAGATACGCAGTATTTT | CASSQTSRADTQYF
TRBD2 | NA | TRBJ2-1 | TRBV5-1 | TGCGCCAGTACTAGCGGCCCCAGCTCCTACAATGAGCAGTTCTTC | CASTSGPSSYNEQFF
NA | NA | TRBJ2-1 | TRBV19 | TGTGCCAGTAGTATTATAGGAAATGAGCAGTTCTTC | CASSIIGNEQFF
NA | NA | TRBJ1-2 | TRBV6-1 | TGTGCCAGCAGTGAAGCGCTTCGAGGCTACACCTTC | CASSEALRGYTF
NA | NA | TRBJ1-1 | TRBV5-1 | TGCGCCAGCAGCTTGGCAGGACAGTACGGGAACACTGAAGCTTTCTTT | CASSLAGQYGNTEAFF
TRBD1 | NA | TRBJ1-3 | TRBV18 | TGTGCCAGCTCACCAGAGACAGGGACCCCTGGAAACACCATATATTTT | CASSPETGTPGNTIYF
NA | NA | TRBJ1-2 | TRBV28 | TGTGCCAGCAGGGGGGGCAGTAACTATGGCTACACCTTC | CASRGGSNYGYTF
NA | NA | TRBJ1-5 | TRBV28 | TGTGCCAGCAGTTTATCCAGGGCTAGACAGCCCCAGCATTTT | CASSLSRARQPQHF
NA | NA | TRBJ2-3 | TRBV5-1 | TGCGCCAGCAGCTCCGCTAACGGGGTTCGGTCAGATACGCAGTATTTT | CASSSANGVRSDTQYF
NA | NA | TRBJ2-1 | TRBV14 | TGTGCCAGCAGCCCCTGGTCGGGCGCCCCGTCCTACAATGAGCAGTTCTTC | CASSPWSGAPSYNEQFF
TRBD1 | NA | TRBJ2-1 | TRBV10-2 | TGCGCCACCCTTCGACAGGGGGATTACAATGAGCAGTTCTTC | CATLRQGDYNEQFF
NA | NA | TRBJ2-5 | TRBV2 | TGTGCCACAACGATTCCTACTAGGGCTAGAGAGACCCAGTACTTC | CATTIPTRARETQYF
TRBD2 | NA | TRBJ2-1 | TRBV7-2 | TGTGCCAGCAGCTTACGTGCGGGGGGGAACAATGAGCAGTTCTTC | CASSLRAGGNNEQFF
TRBD1 | NA | TRBJ1-1 | TRBV20-1 | TGCAGTGCTAGTCGGCAGGGGGGAGAAGCTTTCTTT | CSASRQGGEAFF
TRBD2 | NA | TRBJ2-1 | TRBV7-8 | TGTGCCAGCAGCTTAGCACTAGCGGGGCCGGGGAATGAGCAGTTCTTC | CASSLALAGPGNEQFF
NA | NA | TRBJ1-4 | TRBV28 | TGTGCCAGCAGAGGGGGGGCTAATGAAAAACTGTTTTTT | CASRGGANEKLFF
NA | NA | TRBJ1-6 | TRBV9 | TGTGCCAGCAGCGTAGATTGGGGGGGGAGCTCCTATAATTCACCCCTCCACTTT | CASSVDWGGSSYNSPLHF
NA | NA | TRBJ2-5 | TRBV5-8 | TGTGCCAGCAAGGGGTTTTTCGAGACCCAGTACTTC | CASKGFFETQYF
NA | NA | TRBJ1-3 | TRBV27 | TGTGCCAGCGGATTGAGTGGTTCTGGAAACACCATATATTTT | CASGLSGSGNTIYF
NA | NA | TRBJ1-6 | TRBV6-6 | TGTGCCAGCAGTTCGACAGGAGTGAATTCACCCCTCCACTTT | CASSSTGVNSPLHF
NA | few | TRBJ1-2 | TRBV5-1 | TGCGCCAGCAGATCCGTAGATGGCTACACCTTC | CASRSVDGYTF
TRBD1 | NA | TRBJ1-3 | TRBV19 | TGTGCCAGTAGTATCCGACCGGGACAGCAAGTAACGGGTGGGGGAAACACCATATATTTT | CASSIRPGQQVTGGGNTIYF
NA | NA | TRBJ2-3 | TRBV3-1/TRBV3-2 | TGTGCCAGCAGCCAAGCGGCTCGTTGGGGGGGCACAGATACGCAGTATTTT | CASSQAARWGGTDTQYF
TRBD1 | NA | TRBJ1-4 | TRBV20-1 | TGCAGTGCTAGTTCTACAGGGGGCGATGAAAAACTGTTTTTT | CSASSTGGDEKLFF
TRBD1 | NA | TRBJ2-2 | TRBV5-1 | TGCGCCAGCAGCTTCGGACAGGGCGGGGAGCTGTTTTTT | CASSFGQGGELFF
TRBD1 | NA | TRBJ1-6 | TRBV2 | TGTGCCAGCAGTGGACAGGGTGGTGGTTCACCCCTCCACTTT | CASSGQGGGSPLHF
TRBD1 | NA | TRBJ2-1 | TRBV28 | TGTGCCAGCACCGCCCAGGACAGGTATGCCTACAATGAGCAGTTCTTC | CASTAQDRYAYNEQFF
NA | few | TRBJ2-3 | TRBV5-5 | TGTGCCAGCAGCCTACACACCAACACAGATACGCAGTATTTT | CASSLHTNTDTQYF
NA | NA | TRBJ2-6 | TRBV2 | TGTGCCAGCAGCTCCCTTCGAGGTCTGGGAACCAACGTCCTGACTTTC | CASSSLRGLGTNVLTF
TRBD1 | NA | TRBJ1-2 | TRBV4-3 | TGCGCCAGCAGCAAGGACAGGCCCTCATTCTATGGCTACACCTTC | CASSKDRPSFYGYTF
TRBD2 | NA | TRBJ2-3 | TRBV5-1 | TGCGCCAGCAGGGGAGGGGTCTCGACAAGCACAGATACGCAGTATTTT | CASRGGVSTSTDTQYF
NA | once | TRBJ1-3 | TRBV6-5 | TGTGCCAGCAGGGACACAGGGCGCTTTGGAAACACCATATATTTT | CASRDTGRFGNTIYF
NA | NA | TRBJ2-3 | TRBV27 | TGTGCCAGCAGTAACCCGACGGGGAGCACAGATACGCAGTATTTT | CASSNPTGSTDTQYF
NA | NA | TRBJ1-6 | TRBV7-2 | TGTGCCAGCAGCCAGACAGGAGAATTCATGGCCCTCCACTTT | CASSQTGEFMALHF
TRBD1 | NA | TRBJ1-2 | TRBV7-2 | TGTGCCAGCAGCTTAGGGGACAGGGTATCCGGCTATGGCTACACCTTC | CASSLGDRVSGYGYTF
NA | NA | TRBJ1-6 | TRBV6-2/TRBV6-3 | TGTGCCAGCAGCCCCCTCCCGGGGAACAATTCACCCCTCCACTTT | CASSPLPGNNSPLHF
NA | NA | TRBJ2-1 | TRBV19 | TGTGCCAGTAGTATAAGACCTTACAATGAGCAGTTCTTC | CASSIRPYNEQFF
TRBD2 | NA | TRBJ2-1 | TRBV6-2/TRBV6-3 | TGTGCCAGCAGTTACGCGGGGGGCTACAATGAGCAGTTCTTC | CASSYAGGYNEQFF
TRBD2 | NA | TRBJ2-3 | TRBV7-2 | TGTGCCAGCAGCTTAGTGACTGGCGGGGGAGGAACGCAGTATTTT | CASSLVTGGGGTQYF
NA | NA | TRBJ1-1 | TRBV6-2/TRBV6-3 | TGTGCCAGCAGTTACCCCCAGGGCGCTGAAGCTTTCTTT | CASSYPQGAEAFF
NA | NA | TRBJ1-2 | TRBV10-3 | TGTGCCATCAGTGCCGACAGCGGATATGGCTACACCTTC | CAISADSGYGYTF
NA | NA | TRBJ1-2 | TRBV10-3 | TGTGCCATCAGTGAGTCGGGGATTAACTATGGCTACACCTTC | CAISESGINYGYTF
TRBD2 | NA | TRBJ2-5 | TRBV7-9 | TGTGCCAGCAGCTTAGCGGGTGCTAGCGGGCAAGAGACCCAGTACTTC | CASSLAGASGQETQYF
NA | NA | TRBJ1-3 | TRBV28 | TGTGCCAGCAGTTTCGAGTACACCATATATTTT | CASSFEYTIYF
TRBD1 | NA | TRBJ1-6 | TRBV2 | TGTGCCAGCAGCGTCCAGGGGGGCGTCGATTCACCCCTCCACTTT | CASSVQGGVDSPLHF
NA | NA | TRBJ1-6 | TRBV7-2 | TGTGCCAGCAGCCTCTACGGCCCAGGGAATAATTCACCCCTCCACTTT | CASSLYGPGNNSPLHF
NA | NA | TRBJ2-5 | TRBV12-2 | TGTGCAAGTCGCCTCCAGACAGAGGTCCAAGAGACCCAGTACTTC | CASRLQTEVQETQYF
TRBD1 | once | TRBJ2-2 | TRBV18 | TGTGCCAGCTCACCACAATCTGGACAGGGGGCTGCCGGGGAGCTGTTTTTT | CASSPQSGQGAAGELFF
NA | NA | TRBJ1-2 | TRBV7-8 | TGTGCCAGCAGCTTAGTCGCAGGGGACGACTATGGCTACACCTTC | CASSLVAGDDYGYTF
NA | NA | TRBJ2-5 | TRBV7-8 | TGTGCCAGCAGCTTACAGGGGACCAAAGAGACCCAGTACTTC | CASSLQGTKETQYF
NA | NA | TRBJ2-1 | TRBV2 | TGTGCCATCGAATCAAGGGGATTTTACAATGAGCAGTTCTTC | CAIESRGFYNEQFF
NA | NA | TRBJ1-2 | TRBV20-1 | TGCAGTGCTAGTCGGGTCGGGGGGAAGGATGGCTATGGCTACACCTTC | CSASRVGGKDGYGYTF
NA | NA | TRBJ1-1 | TRBV10-2 | TGCGCCAGCAGACCTACAAGGACTGAAGCTTTCTTT | CASRPTRTEAFF
TRBD1 | NA | TRBJ1-2 | TRBV6-5 | TGTGCCAGCAGTCAGGAGGGACAGGGCGTTCGCTACACCTTC | CASSQEGQGVRYTF
TRBD1 | NA | TRBJ2-1 | TRBV7-3 | TGTGCCAGCAGCTATGGGACAGGGAGTAATGAGCAGTTCTTC | CASSYGTGSNEQFF
TRBD1 | NA | TRBJ1-1 | TRBV12-5 | TGTGCTAGTGGCCCCCCAGGGGGAAAGACTGAAGCTTTCTTT | CASGPPGGKTEAFF